The source of this T cell receptor (beta chain) is a study of cytotoxic CD8 clonotypes in ibrutinib-treated CLL. Study as a whole: The subjects consisted of 11 relapsed/refractory and over 14 treatment-naive individuals, with approximately 18 IGHV unmutated.

In this sample, this clone turned up once. The method was immunoSEQ multiplex PCR; TCRdb's version includes in-frame clones alone and lacks a portion of them. Of about 50,000 clones in the sample, over 60% are singletons; the top ten hold about 45%. Germline CDR1 reads SGHNT; CDR2 reads YENEEA. The CDR3 is made up of 15 amino acids. The germline V and J ends were trimmed by 1 base and 0 bases, with 7 bases remaining between them. The sequence came from a human donor with chronic lymphocytic leukemia. The V call is TRBV11-3, the J call TRBJ2-1; a weak D match, TRBD1 (5 bases). This material consisted of PBMCs, taken after 12 months of ibrutinib treatment. The DNA of the CDR3 is TGTGCCAGCAGCTTAGGCCAGGGCTCCTACAATGAGCAGTTCTTC. Translated, it gives CASSLGQGSYNEQFF.